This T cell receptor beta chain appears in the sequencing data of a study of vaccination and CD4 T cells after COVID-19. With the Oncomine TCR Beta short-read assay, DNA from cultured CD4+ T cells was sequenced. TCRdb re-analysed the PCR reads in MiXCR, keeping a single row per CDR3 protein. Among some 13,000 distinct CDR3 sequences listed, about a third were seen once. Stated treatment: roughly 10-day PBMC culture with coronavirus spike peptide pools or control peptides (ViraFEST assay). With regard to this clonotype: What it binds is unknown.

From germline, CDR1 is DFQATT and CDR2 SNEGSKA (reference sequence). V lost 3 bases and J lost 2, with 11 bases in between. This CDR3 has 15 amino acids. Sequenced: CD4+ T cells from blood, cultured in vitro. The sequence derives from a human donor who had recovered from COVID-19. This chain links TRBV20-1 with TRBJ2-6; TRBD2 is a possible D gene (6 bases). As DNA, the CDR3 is TGCAGTGCTAGCGGGAGTGTACCTGGGGCCAACGTCCTGACTTTC. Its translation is CSASGSVPGANVLTF.